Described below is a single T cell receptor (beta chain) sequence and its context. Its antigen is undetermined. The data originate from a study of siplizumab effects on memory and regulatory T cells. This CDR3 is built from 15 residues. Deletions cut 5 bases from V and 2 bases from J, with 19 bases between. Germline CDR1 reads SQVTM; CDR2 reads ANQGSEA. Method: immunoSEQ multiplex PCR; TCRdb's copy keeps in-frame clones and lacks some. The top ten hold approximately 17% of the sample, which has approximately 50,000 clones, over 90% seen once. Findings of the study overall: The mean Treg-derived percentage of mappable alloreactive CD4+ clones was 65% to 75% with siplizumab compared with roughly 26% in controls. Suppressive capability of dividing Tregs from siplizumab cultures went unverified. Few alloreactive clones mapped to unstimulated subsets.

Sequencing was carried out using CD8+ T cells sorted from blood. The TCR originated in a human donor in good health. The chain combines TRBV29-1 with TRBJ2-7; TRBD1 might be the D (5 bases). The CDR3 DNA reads TGCAGCGTTAAACCCGGACAAACCCCCACCTACGAGCAGTACTTC. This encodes CSVKPGQTPTYEQYF.